The 20 T cell receptor beta chains presented below share a single source sample, sequenced in a study of blood T cell repertoires in COVID-19 (dated by TCRdb to 2020 to 2021). Receptor libraries were prepared by the immunoSEQ multiplex PCR assay. TCRdb stores this immuneACCESS table with in-frame sequences only. Part of the clones is absent; in the studies checked, under half of the shortfall reflects unresolved V genes, and no reason is known for the rest. The sample table contains about 110,000 clones; only one count was recorded for 75% to 90% of them. The ten top clones hold roughly 32% of the sample. Sequenced sample: peripheral blood. These receptors were obtained from a woman older than 75 with acute or convalescent COVID-19.

The V gene is TRBV19, the J gene TRBJ1-2; TRBD1 matches 8 bases. Trimming removed 7 bases from V and 3 bases from J; junction bases left unmatched: 7. The CDR3 is 14 residues long. The germline V gene encodes CDR1 LNHDA and CDR2 SQIVND (reference sequence). The CDR3 nucleotides are TGTGCCAGTACCCCTCCAGGGGGCGACTATGGCTACACCTTC. This sequence encodes CASTPPGGDYGYTF.

The chain has TRBV19 and TRBJ1-3; D is undetermined. Trimming removed 5 bases from V and 10 bases from J, with 6 bases in between. Per the germline V gene, CDR1 is LNHDA and CDR2 is SQIVND (reference sequence). The CDR3 is 10 residues long. The CDR3 protein is CASSAATIYF. DNA for the CDR3: TGTGCCAGTAGTGCGGCTACCATATATTTT.

The chain recombines TRBV2 with TRBJ2-5; TRBD1 might be the D (6 bases). Trimming shortened V by 6 bases and J by 4 bases, and 18 bases separated the two germline ends. In germline, CDR1 is SNHLY, CDR2 FYNNEI. The CDR3 runs 15 residues. The CDR3 bases are TGTGCCAGCAGCCCTAATGGTGACAGGAGAGAGACCCAGTACTTC. Its translation is CASSPNGDRRETQYF.

The rearrangement uses TRBV7-6 and TRBJ2-1; possible D gene TRBD2, 5 bases. Germline-derived CDR1 and CDR2 are SGHVS and FNYEAQ. There are 15 residues in the CDR3. V dropped 5 bases and J dropped 4 bases, with 15 bases sitting between them. The CDR3: CASSRDYHEYNEQFF. The CDR3 bases are TGTGCCAGCAGCCGTGACTATCACGAGTACAATGAGCAGTTCTTC.

The rearrangement uses TRBV6-5 and TRBJ1-6; 7 nucleotides agree with TRBD1. The CDR3 has 15 residues. Germline V lookup: CDR1 MNHEY, CDR2 SVGAGI. V shed 6 bases and J 10 bases; nucleotides not matched to a gene: 12. The CDR3 spells CASRRGTEYGSPLHF. The DNA for the CDR3 is TGTGCCAGCAGAAGAGGGACAGAATATGGATCACCCCTCCACTTT.

This sequence joins TRBV7-9 and TRBJ2-3; D possibly corresponds to TRBD2 (6 bases). The CDR3 is 19 amino acids. Germline CDR1 reads SEHNR; CDR2 reads FQNEAQ (reference sequence). Trimming pared 5 bases from V and 1 base from J, leaving 25 bases between. CDR3 in DNA: TGTGCCAGCAGCACCCAAACTGGCCGGACTACCTCTCGCACAGATACGCAGTATTTT. It specifies CASSTQTGRTTSRTDTQYF.

The chain joins TRBV27 to TRBJ2-5, with a possible D match to TRBD1 (5 bases). The CDR3 is made up of 14 amino acids. V lost 3 bases, J lost 0 bases, and 8 bases lay in between. The V gene's germline CDR1 is MNHEY and CDR2 SMNVEV (reference sequence). DNA of the CDR3: TGTGCCAGCAGTTTTCAGGGCCACCAAGAGACCCAGTACTTC. Translating gives CASSFQGHQETQYF.

The chain links TRBV6-5 to TRBJ2-7; maybe TRBD1 (6 bases). Germline assignment: CDR1 MNHEY and CDR2 SVGAGI. The CDR3 is 15 amino acids. V was trimmed by 6 bases and J by 0 bases, leaving 15 bases between them. CDR3 protein: CASRIGTKNSYEQYF. CDR3 nucleotides: TGTGCCAGCAGAATTGGGACAAAGAACTCCTACGAGCAGTACTTC.

J is TRBJ1-5 and V is TRBV27; 7 positions match TRBD1. The germline gives CDR1 MNHEY, CDR2 SMNVEV (reference sequence). This CDR3 region has 15 residues. The junction had 9 bases not matched to a gene; V was cut back by 6 bases and J by 4 bases. Here the CDR3 DNA reads TGTGCCAGCAGCCCTTTCCGGGACAGTAATCAGCCCCAGCATTTT. Residues: CASSPFRDSNQPQHF.

The J gene is TRBJ2-7, the V gene TRBV7-6; TRBD1 agrees at 9 bases. The CDR3 is 15 residues long. V lost 5 bases to trimming and J lost 1 base; unmatched junction nucleotides: 6. The germline V gene encodes CDR1 SGHVS and CDR2 FNYEAQ. The CDR3 protein is CASSRGTGRSYEQYF. In nucleotides, the CDR3 is TGTGCCAGCAGCCGTGGGACAGGGCGATCCTACGAGCAGTACTTC.

This chain joins TRBV19 and TRBJ1-4; D is unclear. The CDR3 consists of 14 residues. CDR1 is LNHDA and CDR2 is SQIVND in the germline V gene (reference sequence). The germline V and J ends were trimmed by 4 bases and 4 bases, with 10 bases remaining between them. This chain's CDR3 is CASSRDRGNEKLFF. The CDR3 coding sequence is TGTGCCAGTAGTAGAGACCGAGGTAATGAAAAACTGTTTTTT.

This chain connects TRBV28 to TRBJ1-1; TRBD1 matches at 10 bases. The junction had 8 bases not matched to a gene; V was cut back by 5 bases and J by 2 bases. CDR1 is MDHEN, CDR2 SYDVKM, per germline. The CDR3 consists of 16 residues. The CDR3 nucleotides are TGTGCCAGCAGTACCGGGACAGGGGACGTAAACACTGAAGCTTTCTTT. This codes for CASSTGTGDVNTEAFF. The whole variable domain, filled in from reference TRBV28 and TRBJ1-1, reads DVKVTQSSRYLVKRTGEKVFLECVQDMDHENMFWYRQDPGLGLRLIYFSYDVKMKEKGDIPEGYSVSREKKERFSLILESASTNQTSMYLCASSTGTGDVNTEAFFGQGTRLTVV.

The CDR3 spells CAWSVRGPSEQYF. CDR3 DNA: TGTGCCTGGAGTGTCAGGGGCCCTTCCGAGCAGTACTTC. The chain couples TRBV30 to TRBJ2-7, with a possible D match to TRBD1 (6 bases). Deletions cut 0 bases from V and 6 bases from J, with 12 bases between. Germline CDR1 GTSNPN, CDR2 SVGIG (reference sequence). This CDR3 comprises 13 residues.

The chain employs TRBV6-2 or TRBV6-3 and TRBJ2-5; D remains ambiguous. Trimming took 4 bases from V and 3 from J, leaving 18 bases between them. The germline V gene has CDR1 MNHEY and CDR2 SVGEGT. CDR3 length: 16 residues. In DNA, the CDR3 is TGTGCCAGCAGTTCTTTCCTCTACTCACCCAAAGAGACCCAGTACTTC. Amino acid sequence: CASSSFLYSPKETQYF.

The V gene is TRBV19, the J gene TRBJ2-3, with 9 positions matching TRBD2. Looked up from germline, CDR1 is LNHDA and CDR2 is SQIVND (reference sequence). V was clipped by 8 bases and J by 3 bases; unmatched bases: 6. This CDR3 region has 14 residues. The CDR3 region is CASAEAGGTDTQYF. For the CDR3, the DNA is TGTGCCAGTGCCGAAGCGGGGGGAACAGATACGCAGTATTTT.

This clone was counted a few times. The rearrangement joins TRBV18 to TRBJ2-7; TRBD2 might be the D (5 bases). Trimming removed 4 bases from V and 5 bases from J, with 9 bases in between. Germline assignment: CDR1 KGHSH and CDR2 LQKENI. The CDR3 sequence is 12 residues long. CDR3 nucleotide sequence: TGTGCCAGCTCACAGTTCGGGGACGAGCAGTACTTC. This gives the protein CASSQFGDEQYF.

The chain recombines TRBV5-4 with TRBJ2-2, with D perhaps matching TRBD1 (5 bases). Between the trimmed V and J ends, which lost 9 bases and 2 bases, there was a span of 17 bases. Per the germline V gene, CDR1 is SGHNT and CDR2 is YYREEE (reference sequence). CDR3 length equals 15 residues. In DNA, the CDR3 is TGTGCCACGTCAGCAGGGCCCCTTAACACCGGGGAGCTGTTTTTT. This codes for CATSAGPLNTGELFF.

This clone was detected once. This sequence joins TRBV2 and TRBJ2-5; D possibly corresponds to TRBD2 (6 bases). CDR1 SNHLY and CDR2 FYNNEI come from the germline V gene. The CDR3 is made up of 15 amino acids. V lost 4 bases and J 5 bases, leaving 17 bases between the germline ends. The CDR3 loop reads CASSVGGLVSETQYF. DNA for the CDR3: TGTGCCAGCAGTGTCGGAGGGTTGGTGTCCGAGACCCAGTACTTC.

V gene TRBV21-1 combines with J gene TRBJ1-2; the D call in the table, TRBD1, was not verified against the DNA. TRBV21-1 is a pseudogene. This CDR3 region has 16 residues. The CDR3 DNA is TGTGCCAGCAGCAGAGACAGGGACAGGGGGCTTCATGGCTACACCTTC. Protein product: CASSRDRDRGLHGYTF.

The chain has TRBV6-4 and TRBJ2-1, with 9 nucleotides matching TRBD2. Germline CDR1 reads MRHNA; CDR2 reads SNTAGT. This CDR3 is built from 15 residues. V lost 2 bases and J lost 8; bases outside the gene matches: 7. As DNA, the CDR3 is TGTGCCAGCAGTGACGAGGCGGGGGGGCCGCATGAGCAGTTCTTC. It specifies CASSDEAGGPHEQFF.